The TCR beta chain described here comes from a study of beta chain features in type 1 diabetes. Overall study context: Across the samples, roughly 99 million sorted cells were examined in total. Whole-study findings and limits: Sampled from patients, naive, central memory and Treg TCRB repertoires appeared more similar than those sampled from healthy donors. Sequencing of cDNA might inflate the share of cells that strongly express TCR.

Populations isolated by sorting all had purity greater than 95%. Every isolated RNA sample was fully reverse transcribed, so sequencing captured expressed TCRB transcripts. Assay: immunoSEQ multiplex PCR; the TCRdb copy retains only in-frame clones and omits some. The sample has some 140,000 clones, approximately 9.2% seen once. Between the trimmed V and J ends, which lost 4 bases and 10 bases, there was a span of 20 bases. CDR1 is SGHTA and CDR2 is FQGNSA in the germline V gene. CDR3 length: 15 amino acids. This clone was found a few times. Its cognate antigen is unknown. The origin of this receptor is a man aged 18 to 29 in good health. The sequencing input was central memory CD4+ T cells from blood. This chain uses TRBV7-2 with TRBJ2-1, with D hard to call. This chain's CDR3 is CASSSVNLVSKEQFF. CDR3 nucleotides: TGTGCCAGCAGCTCCGTTAATCTAGTCTCTAAGGAGCAGTTCTTC. The complete variable domain, with remaining parts taken from reference TRBV7-2 and TRBJ2-1, reads GAGVSQSPSNKVTEKGKDVELRCDPISGHTALYWYRQSLGQGLEFLIYFQGNSAPDKSGLPSDRFSAERTGGSVSTLTIQRTQQEDSAVYLCASSSVNLVSKEQFFGPGTRLTVL.